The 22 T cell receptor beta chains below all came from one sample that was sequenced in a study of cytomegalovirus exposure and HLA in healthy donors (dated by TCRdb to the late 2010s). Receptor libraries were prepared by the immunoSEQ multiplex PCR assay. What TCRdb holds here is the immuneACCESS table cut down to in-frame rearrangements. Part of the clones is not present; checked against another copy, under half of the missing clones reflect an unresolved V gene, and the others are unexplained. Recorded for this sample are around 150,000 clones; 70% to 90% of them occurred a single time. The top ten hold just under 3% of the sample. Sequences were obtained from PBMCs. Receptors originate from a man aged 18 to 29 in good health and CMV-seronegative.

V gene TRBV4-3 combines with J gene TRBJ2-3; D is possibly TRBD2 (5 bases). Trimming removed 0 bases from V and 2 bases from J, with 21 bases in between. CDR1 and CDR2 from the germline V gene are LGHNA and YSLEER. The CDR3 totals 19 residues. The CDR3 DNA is TGCGCCAGCAGCCAAGAACGGAGCCGGACTTCGGGATTCACAGATACGCAGTATTTT. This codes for CASSQERSRTSGFTDTQYF.

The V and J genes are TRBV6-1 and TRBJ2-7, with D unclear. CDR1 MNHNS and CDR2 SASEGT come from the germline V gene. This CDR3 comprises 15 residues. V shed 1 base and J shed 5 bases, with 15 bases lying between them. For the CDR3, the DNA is TGTGCCAGCAGTGAAGTATACAGAACGTCCGACGAGCAGTACTTC. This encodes CASSEVYRTSDEQYF.

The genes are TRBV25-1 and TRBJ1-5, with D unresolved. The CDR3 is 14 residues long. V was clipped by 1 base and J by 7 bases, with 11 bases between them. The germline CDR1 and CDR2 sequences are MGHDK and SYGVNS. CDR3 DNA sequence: TGTGCCAGCAGTGAATTCGTGGCAGCGCAGCCCCAGCATTTT. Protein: CASSEFVAAQPQHF.

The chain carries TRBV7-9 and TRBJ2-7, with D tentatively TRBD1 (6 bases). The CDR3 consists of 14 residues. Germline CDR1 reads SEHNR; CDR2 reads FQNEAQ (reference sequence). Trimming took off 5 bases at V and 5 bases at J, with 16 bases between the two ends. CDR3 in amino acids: CASSRAGAGDEQYV. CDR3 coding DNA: TGTGCCAGCAGCCGAGCAGGGGCCGGGGACGAGCAGTACGTC.

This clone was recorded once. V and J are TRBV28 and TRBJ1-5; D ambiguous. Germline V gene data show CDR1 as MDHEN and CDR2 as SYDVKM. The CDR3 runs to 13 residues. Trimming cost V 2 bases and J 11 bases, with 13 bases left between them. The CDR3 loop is CASSLGDRKAQHF. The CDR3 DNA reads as TGTGCCAGCAGTTTAGGAGATCGCAAGGCCCAGCATTTT.

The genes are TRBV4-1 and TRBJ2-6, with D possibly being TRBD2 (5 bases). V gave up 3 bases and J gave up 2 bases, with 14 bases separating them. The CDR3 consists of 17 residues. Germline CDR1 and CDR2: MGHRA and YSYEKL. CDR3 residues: CASSHHSTRAGANVLTF. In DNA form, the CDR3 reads TGCGCCAGCAGCCATCATTCCACGAGGGCTGGGGCCAACGTCCTGACTTTC.

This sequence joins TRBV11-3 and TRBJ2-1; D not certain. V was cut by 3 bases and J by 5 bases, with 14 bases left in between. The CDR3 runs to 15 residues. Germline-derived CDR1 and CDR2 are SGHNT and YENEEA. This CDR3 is CASSFRVGEDNEQFF. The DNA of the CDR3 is TGTGCCAGCAGCTTTCGGGTCGGAGAAGACAATGAGCAGTTCTTC.

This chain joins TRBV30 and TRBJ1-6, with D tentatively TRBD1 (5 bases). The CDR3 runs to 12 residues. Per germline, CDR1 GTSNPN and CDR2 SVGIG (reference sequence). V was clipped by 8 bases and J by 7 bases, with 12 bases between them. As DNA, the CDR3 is TGTGCCGCGACAGTACTGAATTCACCCCTCCACTTT. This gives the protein CAATVLNSPLHF. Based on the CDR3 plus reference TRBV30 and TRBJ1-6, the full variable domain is SQTIHQWPATLVQPVGSPLSLECTVEGTSNPNLYWYRQAAGRGLQLLFYSVGIGQISSEVPQNLSASRPQDRQFILSSKKLLLSDSGFYLCAATVLNSPLHFGNGTRLTVT.

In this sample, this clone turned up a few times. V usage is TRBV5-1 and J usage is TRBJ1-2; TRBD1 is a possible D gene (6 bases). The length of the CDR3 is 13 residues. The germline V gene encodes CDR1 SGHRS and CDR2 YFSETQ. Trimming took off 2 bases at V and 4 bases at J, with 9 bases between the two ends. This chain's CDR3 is CASSFGQSYGYTF. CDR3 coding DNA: TGCGCCAGCAGCTTTGGACAGTCCTATGGCTACACCTTC.

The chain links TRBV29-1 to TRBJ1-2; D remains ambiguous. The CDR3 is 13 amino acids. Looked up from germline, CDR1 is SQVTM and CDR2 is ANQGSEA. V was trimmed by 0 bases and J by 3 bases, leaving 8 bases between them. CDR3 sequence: CSVEDRYDYGYTF. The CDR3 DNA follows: TGCAGCGTTGAAGACAGGTACGACTATGGCTACACCTTC.

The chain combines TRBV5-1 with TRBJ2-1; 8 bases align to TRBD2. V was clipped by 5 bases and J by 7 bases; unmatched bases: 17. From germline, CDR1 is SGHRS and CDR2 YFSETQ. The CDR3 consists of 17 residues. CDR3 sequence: CASSSPPLAGGRNEQFF. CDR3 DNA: TGCGCCAGCAGTTCTCCCCCTCTGGCGGGAGGCCGAAATGAGCAGTTCTTC. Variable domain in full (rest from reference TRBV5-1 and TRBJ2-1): KAGVTQTPRYLIKTRGQQVTLSCSPISGHRSVSWYQQTPGQGLQFLFEYFSETQRNKGNFPGRFSGRQFSNSRSEMNVSTLELGDSALYLCASSSPPLAGGRNEQFFGPGTRLTVL.

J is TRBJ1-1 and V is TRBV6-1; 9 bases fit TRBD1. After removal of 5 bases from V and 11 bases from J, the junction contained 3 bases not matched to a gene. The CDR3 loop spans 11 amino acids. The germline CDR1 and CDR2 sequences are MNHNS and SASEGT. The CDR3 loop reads CASSPQGAAFF. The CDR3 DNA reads TGTGCCAGCAGTCCACAGGGGGCCGCTTTCTTT.

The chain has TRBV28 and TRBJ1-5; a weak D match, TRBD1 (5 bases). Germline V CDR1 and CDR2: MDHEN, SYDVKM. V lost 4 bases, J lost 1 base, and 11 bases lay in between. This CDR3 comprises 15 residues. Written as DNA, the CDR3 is TGTGCCAGCAGTTCCGGGGGAGGGAGCAATCAGCCCCAGCATTTT. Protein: CASSSGGGSNQPQHF.

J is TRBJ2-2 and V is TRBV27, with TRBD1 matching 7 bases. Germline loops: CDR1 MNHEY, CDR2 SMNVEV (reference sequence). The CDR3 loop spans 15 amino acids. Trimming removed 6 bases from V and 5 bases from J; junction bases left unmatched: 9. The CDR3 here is CASSRQGVETGELFF. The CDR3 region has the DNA TGTGCCAGCAGCCGACAGGGCGTAGAGACCGGGGAGCTGTTTTTT.

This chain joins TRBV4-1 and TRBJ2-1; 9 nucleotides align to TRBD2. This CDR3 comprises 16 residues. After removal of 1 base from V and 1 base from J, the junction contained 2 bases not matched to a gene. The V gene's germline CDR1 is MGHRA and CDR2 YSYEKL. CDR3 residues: CASSQGLAGSYNEQFF. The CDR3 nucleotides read TGCGCCAGCAGCCAAGGGCTAGCGGGGTCCTACAATGAGCAGTTCTTC.

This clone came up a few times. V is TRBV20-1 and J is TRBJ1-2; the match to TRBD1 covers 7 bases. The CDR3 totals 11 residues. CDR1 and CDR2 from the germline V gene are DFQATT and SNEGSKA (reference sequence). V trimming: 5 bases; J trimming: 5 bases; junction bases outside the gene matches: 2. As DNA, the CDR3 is TGCAGTGCTTGGGACAGTTATGGCTACACCTTC. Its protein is CSAWDSYGYTF.

CDR3 loop: CRVSVHTEAFF. The CDR3, as DNA: TGCAGGGTTTCAGTCCACACTGAAGCTTTCTTT. The chain combines TRBV20-1 with TRBJ1-1, with unresolved D. Per germline, CDR1 DFQATT and CDR2 SNEGSKA (reference sequence). The CDR3 runs 11 residues.

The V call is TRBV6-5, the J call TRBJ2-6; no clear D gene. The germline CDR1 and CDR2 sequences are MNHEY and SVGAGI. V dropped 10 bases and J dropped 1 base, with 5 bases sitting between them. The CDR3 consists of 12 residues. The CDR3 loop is CATLSGANVLTF. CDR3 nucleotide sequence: TGTGCCACCCTATCTGGGGCCAACGTCCTGACTTTC.

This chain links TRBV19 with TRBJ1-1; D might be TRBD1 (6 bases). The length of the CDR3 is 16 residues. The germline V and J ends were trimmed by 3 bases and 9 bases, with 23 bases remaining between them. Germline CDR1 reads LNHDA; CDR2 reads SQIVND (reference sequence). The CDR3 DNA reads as TGTGCCAGTAGTATCGATTCTAAACAGGGAATTTATCAAGCTTTCTTT. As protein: CASSIDSKQGIYQAFF.

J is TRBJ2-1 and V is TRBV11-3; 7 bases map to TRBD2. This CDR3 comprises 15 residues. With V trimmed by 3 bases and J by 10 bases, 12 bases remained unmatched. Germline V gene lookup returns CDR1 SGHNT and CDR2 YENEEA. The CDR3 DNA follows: TGTGCCAGCAGCTTCCTGGCGGGGGACCGGTGGGAGCAGTTCTTC. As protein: CASSFLAGDRWEQFF.

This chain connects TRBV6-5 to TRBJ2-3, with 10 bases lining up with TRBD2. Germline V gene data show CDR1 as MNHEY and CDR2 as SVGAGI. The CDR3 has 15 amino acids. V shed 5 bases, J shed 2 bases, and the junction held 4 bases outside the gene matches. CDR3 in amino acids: CASSLAGAFTDTQYF. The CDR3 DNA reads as TGTGCCAGCAGTCTAGCGGGGGCCTTCACAGATACGCAGTATTTT.

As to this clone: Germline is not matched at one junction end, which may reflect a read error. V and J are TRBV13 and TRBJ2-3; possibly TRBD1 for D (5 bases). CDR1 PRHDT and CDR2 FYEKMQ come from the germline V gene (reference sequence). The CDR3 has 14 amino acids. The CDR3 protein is CASSIGAVTDTQYF. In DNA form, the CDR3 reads TGTGCCAGCAGCATAGGGGCAGTCACAGATACGCAGTATTTT.